This T cell receptor (beta chain) was sequenced during a study of T cells in Graves' hyperthyroidism and ophthalmopathy. Study at large: The initial diagnosis was the point when peripheral blood was collected, ahead of any treatment.

Of note for this clonotype: Its matching antigen is unknown. This may come from a read error, since a much larger clone is one base off.

The CDR3 covers 12 residues. Germline-derived CDR1 and CDR2 are SEHNR and FQNEAQ (reference sequence). RNA transcripts provided the source from which TCR beta CDR3 regions were amplified. The HTBI primer set was used in a first-round RT-PCR of the TCR CDR3. TCRdb passed the multiplex PCR reads through MiXCR, listing each CDR3 protein once. The table shows 500,000 to 800,000 distinct CDR3 sequences, with about 14% occurring only once. Source material for PBMCs was 10 ml fresh peripheral blood. Notes on the study in general: Blood also contained most expanded thyroid clonotypes above 0.001. Ophthalmopathy onset followed model prediction by a median about 6.5 months.

The chain has TRBV7-9 and TRBJ2-7; TRBD1 might be the D (6 bases). The receptor was isolated from a woman aged 45 to 65 with Graves' ophthalmopathy. Source material: blood. In DNA form, the CDR3 reads TGTGCCAACAGCCCGACAGGAGGCGAGCAGTACTTC. Protein product: CANSPTGGEQYF.